The entry that follows covers one T cell receptor beta chain sequence. Some clones are missing from TCRdb's copy, which holds only in-frame ones; the method was immunoSEQ multiplex PCR. The data show 300,000 or so clones, approximately 87% seen once. CDR3 length: 14 residues. Germline loops: CDR1 MNHEY, CDR2 SMNVEV (reference sequence). With V trimmed by 6 bases and J by 1 base, 6 bases remained unmatched. The sample is drawn from a study of blood T cell repertoires in COVID-19. Sequences were obtained from peripheral blood. J is TRBJ2-7 and V is TRBV27, with 7 bases fitting TRBD2. The sequence was collected from a woman between 50 and 59 years old who had recovered from COVID-19. The CDR3 DNA reads as TGTGCCAGCAGAACTAGCGTAGCGTCCTACGAGCAGTACTTC. Its protein is CASRTSVASYEQYF.